This T cell receptor (beta chain) comes out of a study of OX40 agonist ivuxolimab in advanced cancers. Repertoires were generated with immunoSEQ multiplex PCR, while TCRdb's copy carries only in-frame clones and drops some. The profile covers about 120,000 clones, with more than 80% appearing a single time and approximately 0.51% taken by the ten largest. As regards this clone: The antigen remains undetermined.

The CDR3 contains 12 residues. Between the trimmed V and J ends, which lost 1 base and 4 bases, there was a span of 4 bases. The germline gives CDR1 SGHAT, CDR2 FQNNGV. Notes on the study in general: Expanded clones tended on average to be more numerous among CD8+ T cells than CD4+.

This clonotype originated in an adult with an advanced solid tumor such as melanoma, head and neck, liver or kidney cancer. The sample here was CD4+ or CD8+ T cells sorted from blood, taken in a trial of the OX40 agonist ivuxolimab. The chain links TRBV11-2 to TRBJ1-1; D uncertain. The CDR3 loop reads CASSLGRTEAFF. Here the CDR3 DNA reads TGTGCCAGCAGCTTAGGTCGCACTGAAGCTTTCTTT.